Listed here are 18 T cell receptor beta chains from one sample, sequenced in a study of blood T cell repertoires in COVID-19. Data came from immunoSEQ multiplex PCR; TCRdb stores just in-frame clones and leaves some out. The data hold approximately 180,000 clones, with more than 75% observed a single time. Sequenced material: peripheral blood. All receptors derive from a man aged 40-50 years with active or convalescent COVID-19.

The V call is TRBV6-1, the J call TRBJ1-2, with 7 bases lining up with TRBD1. The CDR3 length is 14 residues. The V gene end was trimmed by 3 bases and the J gene end by 11 bases; junction bases not matched to a gene: 12. Germline V lookup: CDR1 MNHNS, CDR2 SASEGT. This CDR3 is CASSEDRNGYRYTF. Written as DNA, the CDR3 is TGTGCCAGCAGTGAGGACAGGAATGGCTATCGATACACCTTC.

The gene calls are TRBV9 and TRBJ2-4, with a weak D call TRBD1 (7 bases). This CDR3 is 15 amino acids long. Deletions cut 4 bases from V and 5 bases from J, with 16 bases between. Germline CDR1 reads SGDLS; CDR2 reads YYNGEE. In nucleotides, the CDR3 is TGTGCCAGCAGCCCCGGAGGGGGGACAGAAAACATTCAGTACTTC. Translation gives CASSPGGGTENIQYF.

The J gene is TRBJ2-3, the V gene TRBV4-2; D remains unclear. The CDR3 has 14 amino acids. V was shortened by 6 bases and J by 2 bases, with 12 bases between the two germline ends. Germline V gene sequence: CDR1 LGHNA, CDR2 YNFKEQ. For the CDR3, the DNA is TGTGCCAGCAGTCTCGATAGTACCACAGATACGCAGTATTTT. This translates into CASSLDSTTDTQYF.

This chain connects TRBV7-2 to TRBJ2-7; TRBD2 matches at 10 bases. This CDR3 region has 15 residues. From germline, CDR1 is SGHTA and CDR2 FQGNSA. J was trimmed by 0 bases and V by 8 bases; bases with no gene match: 7. CDR3 protein: CASAYSGGSSYEQYF. The DNA for the CDR3 is TGTGCCAGCGCCTATAGCGGGGGGAGCTCCTACGAGCAGTACTTC.

The chain couples TRBV28 to TRBJ2-7; possible D gene TRBD1, 5 bases. This CDR3 is built from 14 residues. The V end lost 9 bases, the J end lost 2 bases, and 17 bases lay between the germline ends. The germline V gene has CDR1 MDHEN and CDR2 SYDVKM. CDR3 in DNA: TGTGCCAGTACGGGTTACAGGAAGACCTACGAGCAGTACTTC. This sequence encodes CASTGYRKTYEQYF.

As for this clone: Germline and junction disagree at one end, which may indicate a read error. The J gene is TRBJ2-7, the V gene TRBV30; TRBD2 matches 9 bases. Per the germline V gene, CDR1 is GTSNPN and CDR2 is SVGIG (reference sequence). The CDR3 is made up of 14 amino acids. In DNA, the CDR3 is TGTGCCTGGAGTCGGACTAGCGATTCCTCCGAGCAGTACTTC. Its translation: CAWSRTSDSSEQYF.

Only one count was recorded for this clone. Written as DNA, the CDR3 is TGTGCCAGCAGTGAAAACGAGTACGGCTACACCTTC. Encoded protein: CASSENEYGYTF. The gene calls are TRBV2 and TRBJ1-2; D not resolved. The V gene's germline CDR1 is SNHLY and CDR2 FYNNEI. V was shortened by 2 bases and J by 8 bases, with 9 bases between the two germline ends. The CDR3 contains 12 residues.

The chain employs TRBV29-1 and TRBJ2-3; D gene ambiguous. Germline V gene lookup returns CDR1 SQVTM and CDR2 ANQGSEA. This CDR3 comprises 13 residues. The V end lost 7 bases, the J end lost 4 bases, and 15 bases lay between the germline ends. CDR3 residues: CSATPRAADTQYF. The CDR3 bases are TGCAGCGCAACCCCGCGTGCCGCAGATACGCAGTATTTT.

V is TRBV7-2 and J is TRBJ2-1, with TRBD2 identical over 7 bases. The CDR3 runs 15 residues. Germline V gene lookup returns CDR1 SGHTA and CDR2 FQGNSA. V shed 1 base, J shed 5 bases, and the junction held 5 bases outside the gene matches. Here the CDR3 reads CASSLGAGKHNEQFF. The DNA of the CDR3 is TGTGCCAGCAGCTTAGGAGCGGGGAAACACAATGAGCAGTTCTTC.

The chain uses TRBV5-1 and TRBJ2-3; tentative D call: TRBD1 (5 bases). The germline V gene encodes CDR1 SGHRS and CDR2 YFSETQ. CDR3 length: 13 amino acids. V was shortened by 4 bases and J by 1 base, with 7 bases between the two germline ends. CDR3 sequence (DNA): TGCGCCAGCAGCCAGGGCGGCACAGATACGCAGTATTTT. Translating gives CASSQGGTDTQYF.

The chain couples TRBV30 to TRBJ1-5; a weak D match, TRBD1 (6 bases). Trimming pared 6 bases from V and 3 bases from J, leaving 9 bases between. There are 12 residues in the CDR3. Germline CDR1 and CDR2: GTSNPN and SVGIG (reference sequence). Written as DNA, the CDR3 is TGTGCCTGCGGACAGTCCAATCAGCCCCAGCATTTT. It specifies CACGQSNQPQHF. The whole variable domain, remainder taken from reference TRBV30 and TRBJ1-5, is SQTIHQWPATLVQPVGSPLSLECTVEGTSNPNLYWYRQAAGRGLQLLFYSVGIGQISSEVPQNLSASRPQDRQFILSSKKLLLSDSGFYLCACGQSNQPQHFGDGTRLSIL.

This chain joins TRBV5-8 and TRBJ2-7, with D perhaps TRBD1 (6 bases). Trimming left V 0 bases short and J 2 bases short, with 12 bases between. Germline V lookup: CDR1 SGHTS, CDR2 YDEGEE. This CDR3 is 15 amino acids long. The CDR3 DNA follows: TGTGCCAGCAGCTTGGCCCGGGACAACACCTACGAGCAGTACTTC. Translation gives CASSLARDNTYEQYF.

The V gene is TRBV7-3, the J gene TRBJ2-1; 9 bases line up with TRBD2. V lost 5 bases, J lost 4 bases, and 12 bases stayed unmatched. Germline CDR1 SGHTA, CDR2 FQGTGA. CDR3 length: 17 amino acids. The CDR3 is CASSPGGAGGPYNEQFF. CDR3 nucleotide sequence: TGTGCCAGCAGCCCCGGGGGAGCGGGGGGTCCTTACAATGAGCAGTTCTTC.

The gene calls are TRBV28 and TRBJ1-4, with no clear D. V was trimmed by 6 bases and J by 3 bases, leaving 11 bases between them. Germline CDR1 reads MDHEN; CDR2 reads SYDVKM. This CDR3 has 14 residues. This CDR3 reads CASSPAEPNEKLFF. For the CDR3, the DNA is TGTGCCAGCAGCCCCGCGGAGCCTAATGAAAAACTGTTTTTT. The full variable domain, its missing parts supplied by reference TRBV28 and TRBJ1-4, is DVKVTQSSRYLVKRTGEKVFLECVQDMDHENMFWYRQDPGLGLRLIYFSYDVKMKEKGDIPEGYSVSREKKERFSLILESASTNQTSMYLCASSPAEPNEKLFFGSGTQLSVL.

The J gene is TRBJ2-2, the V gene TRBV27, with a tentative D call TRBD1 (5 bases). Germline CDR1 and CDR2: MNHEY and SMNVEV (reference sequence). This CDR3 comprises 14 residues. V was cut by 7 bases and J by 5 bases, with 14 bases left in between. This chain's CDR3 is CASKFQGKTGELFF. CDR3 in DNA: TGTGCCAGCAAGTTCCAGGGTAAAACCGGGGAGCTGTTTTTT.

The chain employs TRBV5-4 and TRBJ2-1, with 13 bases matching TRBD2. Germline CDR1 and CDR2: SGHNT and YYREEE (reference sequence). The CDR3 is made up of 16 amino acids. V trimming: 5 bases; J trimming: 6 bases; junction bases outside the gene matches: 8. In DNA, the CDR3 is TGTGCCAGCAGGGCAACTAGCGGGAGGGCCATCAATGAGCAGTTCTTC. Translating gives CASRATSGRAINEQFF.

The chain links TRBV24-1 to TRBJ1-1; D is unresolved. V dropped 6 bases and J dropped 1 base, with 8 bases sitting between them. The CDR3 is 13 amino acids. Germline CDR1 KGHDR, CDR2 SFDVKD. The CDR3 DNA reads TGTGCCACCAGTCTCTCTAAGAACACTGAAGCTTTCTTT. Amino acids: CATSLSKNTEAFF.

The rearrangement joins TRBV10-3 to TRBJ1-1; D possibly corresponds to TRBD1 (6 bases). The CDR3 covers 14 residues. V was shortened by 4 bases and J by 3 bases, with 12 bases between the two germline ends. Germline CDR1 is ENHRY and CDR2 is SYGVKD. The CDR3 spells CAISVGGLDTEAFF. The CDR3 nucleotides are TGTGCCATCAGTGTAGGGGGTTTGGACACTGAAGCTTTCTTT.